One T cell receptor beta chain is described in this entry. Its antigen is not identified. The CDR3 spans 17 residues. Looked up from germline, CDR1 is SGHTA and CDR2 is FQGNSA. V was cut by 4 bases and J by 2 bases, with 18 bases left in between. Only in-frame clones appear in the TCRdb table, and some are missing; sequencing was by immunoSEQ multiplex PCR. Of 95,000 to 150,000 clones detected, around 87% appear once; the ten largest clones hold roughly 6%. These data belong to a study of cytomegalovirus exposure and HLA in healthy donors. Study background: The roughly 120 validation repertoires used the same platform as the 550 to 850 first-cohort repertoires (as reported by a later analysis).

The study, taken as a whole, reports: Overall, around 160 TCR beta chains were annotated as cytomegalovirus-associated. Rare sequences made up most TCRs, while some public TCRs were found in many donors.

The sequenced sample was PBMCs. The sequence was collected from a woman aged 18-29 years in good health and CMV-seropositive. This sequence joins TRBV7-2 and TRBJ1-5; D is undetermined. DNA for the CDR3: TGTGCCAGCAGCTCCCACCCCTTCGAACGCGGCAATCAGCCCCAGCATTTT. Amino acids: CASSSHPFERGNQPQHF.